The clone carrying this T cell receptor (beta chain) occurred many times. Antigen unknown. The second PCR ran roughly 6 to 11 cycles with a sample-barcoded 5' primer and J-beta primers. TCRdb analysed the 5' RACE reads with MiXCR anew, one entry per CDR3 protein. The sample has about 1.6 million distinct CDR3 sequences, 30% to 35% seen once. The data were obtained in a study of blood T cells in healthy people across ages. Isolation recovered at least 6.5 million PBMCs from every sample. The CDR3 is 13 amino acids. Trimming shortened V by 1 base and J by 5 bases, and 9 bases separated the two germline ends. Study findings and constraints: Using unsorted PBMCs precluded a conclusive naive versus antigen-experienced comparison. TCR beta diversity, measured per million T cells, fell in a roughly linear way with age.

Source material: blood. The chain has TRBV12-3 or TRBV12-4 and TRBJ2-7; no clear D. The sequence came from a woman aged 30 to 39 in good health. The CDR3 DNA is TGTGCCAGCAGTTTAGGGGAAGGGAACGAGCAGTACTTC. Its protein product is CASSLGEGNEQYF.